These T cell receptor beta chains were read from a single sample in a study of shared clonotypes between healthy human individuals. This table comes from immunoSEQ multiplex PCR, and its TCRdb copy is limited to in-frame clones, with some not included. In the table there are around 2.5 million clones, more than 85% of which are singletons. Sample: naive CD4+ T cells from PBMCs. These receptors were taken from a man aged 18 to 30 in good health. Some clones in this sample may be carry-over from other donors' samples. Both conserved end residues are part of each CDR3. D genes are given only for firm matches. Clone size is stated in some rows and not others, as once, few, many or a class when expanded.

v_gene: TRBV19
j_gene: TRBJ2-1
abundance: -
d_gene: TRBD2
CDR3nt: TGTGCCAGTAAGGCTACTAGCGGGAGAAATGAGCAGTTCTTC
CDR3aa: CASKATSGRNEQFF

v_gene: TRBV6-1
j_gene: TRBJ2-3
abundance: once
d_gene: TRBD2
CDR3nt: TGTGCCAGCAGTGAAGATTGGCTAGCGGCAGATACGCAGTATTTT
CDR3aa: CASSEDWLAADTQYF

v_gene: TRBV18
j_gene: TRBJ1-3
abundance: few
d_gene: TRBD1
CDR3nt: TGTGCCAGCTCACAGGGACAGCCGAGCTCTGGAAACACCATATATTTT
CDR3aa: CASSQGQPSSGNTIYF

v_gene: TRBV4-1
j_gene: TRBJ1-2
abundance: -
d_gene: -
CDR3nt: TGCGCCAGCAGCCAAGCTACGGGCGCGGGTTATGGCTACACCTTC
CDR3aa: CASSQATGAGYGYTF

v_gene: TRBV7-2
j_gene: TRBJ2-3
abundance: -
d_gene: -
CDR3nt: TGTGCCAGCAGCCCTACGTACTCAGATACGCAGTATTTT
CDR3aa: CASSPTYSDTQYF

v_gene: TRBV25-1
j_gene: TRBJ1-6
abundance: -
d_gene: -
CDR3nt: TGTGCCAGCACCCCCGGGGGATCAGGAGATAATTCACCCCTCCACTTT
CDR3aa: CASTPGGSGDNSPLHF

v_gene: TRBV10-1
j_gene: TRBJ2-7
abundance: -
d_gene: TRBD2
CDR3nt: TGCGCCAGCAGGCCAAGACTAGCGCTCTACGAGCAGTACTTC
CDR3aa: CASRPRLALYEQYF

v_gene: TRBV19
j_gene: TRBJ2-7
abundance: once
d_gene: -
CDR3nt: TGTGCCAGTAGTCCCCCCCAACCTCGGGACGAGCAGTACTTC
CDR3aa: CASSPPQPRDEQYF

v_gene: TRBV30
j_gene: TRBJ2-2
abundance: -
d_gene: -
CDR3nt: TGTGCCTTCCACTCCCGAAACACCGGGGAGCTGTTTTTT
CDR3aa: CAFHSRNTGELFF

v_gene: TRBV21-1
j_gene: TRBJ2-1
abundance: -
d_gene: -
CDR3nt: TGTGCCAGCAGCAAAGGGCCCCGGGACGCAGGTGATTACAATGAGCAGTTCTTC
CDR3aa: CASSKGPRDAGDYNEQFF

v_gene: TRBV11-2
j_gene: TRBJ2-2
abundance: once
d_gene: -
CDR3nt: TGTGCCAGCAGCTTAGTGGCCTGGGACACCGGGGAGCTGTTTTTT
CDR3aa: CASSLVAWDTGELFF

v_gene: TRBV7-3
j_gene: TRBJ2-3
abundance: -
d_gene: -
CDR3nt: TGTGCCAGCAGCTTGGGTACGGGAACTAGCACAGATACGCAGTATTTT
CDR3aa: CASSLGTGTSTDTQYF

v_gene: TRBV11-1
j_gene: TRBJ2-7
abundance: -
d_gene: -
CDR3nt: TGTGCCAGCAGCTTAGACCTCGCCAGAAACTACGAGCAGTACTTC
CDR3aa: CASSLDLARNYEQYF